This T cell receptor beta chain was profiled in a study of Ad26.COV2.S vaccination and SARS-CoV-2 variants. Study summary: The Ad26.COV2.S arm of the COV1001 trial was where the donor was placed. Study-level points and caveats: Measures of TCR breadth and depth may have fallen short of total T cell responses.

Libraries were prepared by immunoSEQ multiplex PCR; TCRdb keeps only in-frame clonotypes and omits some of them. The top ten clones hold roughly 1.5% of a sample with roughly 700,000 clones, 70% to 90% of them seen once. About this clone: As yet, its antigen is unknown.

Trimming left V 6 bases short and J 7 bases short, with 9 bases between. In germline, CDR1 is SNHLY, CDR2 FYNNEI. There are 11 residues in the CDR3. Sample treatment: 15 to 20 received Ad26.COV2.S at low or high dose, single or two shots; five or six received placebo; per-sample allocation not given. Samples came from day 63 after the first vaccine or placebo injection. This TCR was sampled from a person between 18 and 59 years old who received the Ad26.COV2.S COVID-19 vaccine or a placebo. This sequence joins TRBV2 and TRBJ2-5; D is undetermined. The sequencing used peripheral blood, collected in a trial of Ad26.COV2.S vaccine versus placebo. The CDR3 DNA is TGTGCCAGCAGCCCTCTGCGGACCCAGTACTTC. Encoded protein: CASSPLRTQYF.